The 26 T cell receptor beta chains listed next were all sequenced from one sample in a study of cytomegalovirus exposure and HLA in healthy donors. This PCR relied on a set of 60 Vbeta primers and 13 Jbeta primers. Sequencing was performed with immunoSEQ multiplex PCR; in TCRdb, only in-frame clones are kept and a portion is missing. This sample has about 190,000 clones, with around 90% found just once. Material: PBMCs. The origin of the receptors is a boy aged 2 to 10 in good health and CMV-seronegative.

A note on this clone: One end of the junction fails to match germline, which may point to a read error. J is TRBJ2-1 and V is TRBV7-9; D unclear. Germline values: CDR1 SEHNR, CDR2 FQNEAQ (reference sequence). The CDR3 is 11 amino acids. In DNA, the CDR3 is TGTTCCAGCATCTTTAGTTATGAGCAGTTCTTC. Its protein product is CSSIFSYEQFF. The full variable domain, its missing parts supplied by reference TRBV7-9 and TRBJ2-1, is DTGVSQNPRHKITKRGQNVTFRCDPISEHNRLYWYRQTLGQGPEFLTYFQNEAQLEKSRLLSDRFSAERPKGSFSTLEIQRTEQGDSAMYLCSSIFSYEQFFGPGTRLTVL.

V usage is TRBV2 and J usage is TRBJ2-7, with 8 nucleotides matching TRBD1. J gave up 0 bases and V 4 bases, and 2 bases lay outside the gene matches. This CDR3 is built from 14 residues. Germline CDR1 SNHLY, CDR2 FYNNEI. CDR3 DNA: TGTGCCAGCAGTGGGGACAGGAACTCCTACGAGCAGTACTTC. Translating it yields CASSGDRNSYEQYF.

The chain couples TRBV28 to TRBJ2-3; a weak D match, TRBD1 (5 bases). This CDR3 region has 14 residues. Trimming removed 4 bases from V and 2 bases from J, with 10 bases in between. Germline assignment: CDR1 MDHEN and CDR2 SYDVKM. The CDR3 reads CASSSRQLTDTQYF. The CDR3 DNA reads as TGTGCCAGCAGTTCCAGACAGCTCACAGATACGCAGTATTTT.

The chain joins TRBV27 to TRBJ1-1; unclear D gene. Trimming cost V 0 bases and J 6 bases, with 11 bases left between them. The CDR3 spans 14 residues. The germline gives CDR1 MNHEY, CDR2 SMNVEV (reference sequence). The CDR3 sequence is CASSLSPRRPEAFF. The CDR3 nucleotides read TGTGCCAGCAGTTTATCGCCAAGGAGGCCTGAAGCTTTCTTT.

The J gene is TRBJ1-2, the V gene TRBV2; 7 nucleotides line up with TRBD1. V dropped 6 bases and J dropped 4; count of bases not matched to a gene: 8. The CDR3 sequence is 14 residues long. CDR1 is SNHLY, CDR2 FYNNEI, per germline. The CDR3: CASSPDRALYGYTF. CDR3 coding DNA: TGTGCCAGCAGCCCAGACAGGGCGCTCTATGGCTACACCTTC.

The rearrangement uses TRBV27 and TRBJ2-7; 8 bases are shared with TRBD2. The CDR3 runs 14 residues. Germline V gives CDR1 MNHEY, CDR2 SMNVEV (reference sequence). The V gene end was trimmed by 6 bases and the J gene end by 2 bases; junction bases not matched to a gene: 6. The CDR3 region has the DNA TGTGCCAGCAGGCTCCCGGGGGGGACCTACGAGCAGTACTTC. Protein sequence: CASRLPGGTYEQYF.

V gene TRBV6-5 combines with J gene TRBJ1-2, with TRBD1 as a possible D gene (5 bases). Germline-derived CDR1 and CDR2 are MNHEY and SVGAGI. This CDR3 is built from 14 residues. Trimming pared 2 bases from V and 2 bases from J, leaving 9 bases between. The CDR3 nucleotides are TGTGCCAGCAGTTACATCAGGGAAAACTATGGCTACACCTTC. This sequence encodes CASSYIRENYGYTF.

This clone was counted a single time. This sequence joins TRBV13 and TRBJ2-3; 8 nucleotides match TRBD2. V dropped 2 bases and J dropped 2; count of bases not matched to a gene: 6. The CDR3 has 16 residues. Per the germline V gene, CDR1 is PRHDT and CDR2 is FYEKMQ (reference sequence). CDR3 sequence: CASSLRLAGYTDTQYF. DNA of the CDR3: TGTGCCAGCAGCTTAAGGCTAGCGGGCTACACAGATACGCAGTATTTT. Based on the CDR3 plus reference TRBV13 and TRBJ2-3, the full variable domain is AAGVIQSPRHLIKEKRETATLKCYPIPRHDTVYWYQQGPGQDPQFLISFYEKMQSDKGSIPDRFSAQQFSDYHSELNMSSLELGDSALYFCASSLRLAGYTDTQYFGPGTRLTVL.

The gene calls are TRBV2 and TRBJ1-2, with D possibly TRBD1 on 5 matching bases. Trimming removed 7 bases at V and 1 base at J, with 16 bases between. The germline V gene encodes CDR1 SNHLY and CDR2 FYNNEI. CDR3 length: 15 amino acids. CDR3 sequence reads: CASTLIDSRNYGYTF. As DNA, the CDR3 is TGTGCCAGCACCCTAATCGACAGTCGTAACTATGGCTACACCTTC.

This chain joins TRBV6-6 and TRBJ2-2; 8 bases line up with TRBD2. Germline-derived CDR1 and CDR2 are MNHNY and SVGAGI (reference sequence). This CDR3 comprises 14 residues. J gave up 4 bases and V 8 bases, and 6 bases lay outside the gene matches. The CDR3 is CASAAGVVTGELFF. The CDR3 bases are TGTGCCAGCGCAGCGGGAGTAGTCACCGGGGAGCTGTTTTTT.

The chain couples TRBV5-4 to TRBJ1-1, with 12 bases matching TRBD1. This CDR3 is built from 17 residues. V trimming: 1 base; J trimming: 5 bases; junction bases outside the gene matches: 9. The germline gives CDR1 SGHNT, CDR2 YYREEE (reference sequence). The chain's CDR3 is CASSLKRGTGGGTEAFF. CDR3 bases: TGTGCCAGCAGCTTGAAGCGAGGGACAGGGGGCGGAACTGAAGCTTTCTTT.

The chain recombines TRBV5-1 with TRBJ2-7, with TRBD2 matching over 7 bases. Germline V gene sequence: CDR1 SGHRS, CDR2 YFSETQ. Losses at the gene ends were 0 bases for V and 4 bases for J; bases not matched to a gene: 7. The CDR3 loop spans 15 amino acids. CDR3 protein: CASSLAPGTTYEQYF. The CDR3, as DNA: TGCGCCAGCAGCTTGGCCCCAGGGACTACTTACGAGCAGTACTTC. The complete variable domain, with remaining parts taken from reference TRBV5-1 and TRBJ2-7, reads KAGVTQTPRYLIKTRGQQVTLSCSPISGHRSVSWYQQTPGQGLQFLFEYFSETQRNKGNFPGRFSGRQFSNSRSEMNVSTLELGDSALYLCASSLAPGTTYEQYFGPGTRLTVT.

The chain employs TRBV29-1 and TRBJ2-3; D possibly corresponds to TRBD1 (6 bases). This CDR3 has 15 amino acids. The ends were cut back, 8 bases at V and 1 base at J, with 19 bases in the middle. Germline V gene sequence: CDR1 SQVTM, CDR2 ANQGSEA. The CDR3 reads CSTRARGSGTDTQYF. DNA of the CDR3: TGCAGCACCCGGGCCAGGGGTAGCGGCACAGATACGCAGTATTTT.

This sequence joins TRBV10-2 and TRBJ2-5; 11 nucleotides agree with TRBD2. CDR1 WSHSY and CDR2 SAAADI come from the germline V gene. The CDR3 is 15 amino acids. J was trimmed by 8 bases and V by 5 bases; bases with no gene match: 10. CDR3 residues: CASSPKGLAEATQYF. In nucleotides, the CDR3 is TGCGCCAGCAGTCCCAAGGGACTAGCGGAAGCCACCCAGTACTTC.

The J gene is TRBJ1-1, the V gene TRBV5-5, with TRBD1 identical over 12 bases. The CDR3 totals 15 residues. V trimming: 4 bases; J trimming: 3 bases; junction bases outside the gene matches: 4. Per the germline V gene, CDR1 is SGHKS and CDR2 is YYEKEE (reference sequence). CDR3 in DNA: TGTGCCAGCAGCAAGGGACAGGGGGCTGACACTGAAGCTTTCTTT. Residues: CASSKGQGADTEAFF.

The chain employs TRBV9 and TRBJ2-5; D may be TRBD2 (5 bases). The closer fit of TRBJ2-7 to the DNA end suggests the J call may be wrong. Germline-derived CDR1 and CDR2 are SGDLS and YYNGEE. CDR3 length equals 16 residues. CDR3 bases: TGTGCCAGCAGCGTAGCATCATCGGGGTCCCTTGGCGAGCAGTACTTC. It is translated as CASSVASSGSLGEQYF.

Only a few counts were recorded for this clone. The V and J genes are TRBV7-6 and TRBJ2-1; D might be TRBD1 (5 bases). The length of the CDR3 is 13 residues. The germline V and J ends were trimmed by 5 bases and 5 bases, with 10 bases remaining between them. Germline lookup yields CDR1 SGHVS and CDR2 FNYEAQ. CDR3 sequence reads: CASSRYRNNEQFF. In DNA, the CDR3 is TGTGCCAGCAGCAGGTACAGGAACAATGAGCAGTTCTTC. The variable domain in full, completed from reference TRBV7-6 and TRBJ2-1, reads GAGVSQSPRYKVTKRGQDVALRCDPISGHVSLYWYRQALGQGPEFLTYFNYEAQQDKSGLPNDRFSAERPEGSISTLTIQRTEQRDSAMYRCASSRYRNNEQFFGPGTRLTVL.

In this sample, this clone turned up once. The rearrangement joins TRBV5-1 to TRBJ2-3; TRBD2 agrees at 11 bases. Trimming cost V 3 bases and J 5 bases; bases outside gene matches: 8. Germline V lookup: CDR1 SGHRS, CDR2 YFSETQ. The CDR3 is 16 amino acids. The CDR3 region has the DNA TGCGCCAGCAGCTCAACCCGCCTAGCGGGGGGAGATACGCAGTATTTT. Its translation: CASSSTRLAGGDTQYF.

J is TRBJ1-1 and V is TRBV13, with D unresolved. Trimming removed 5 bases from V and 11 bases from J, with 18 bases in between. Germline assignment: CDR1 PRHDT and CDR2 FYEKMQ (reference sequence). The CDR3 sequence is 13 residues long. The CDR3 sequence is CASSIRRSGFAFF. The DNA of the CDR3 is TGTGCCAGCAGCATTAGGAGATCCGGGTTTGCTTTCTTT.

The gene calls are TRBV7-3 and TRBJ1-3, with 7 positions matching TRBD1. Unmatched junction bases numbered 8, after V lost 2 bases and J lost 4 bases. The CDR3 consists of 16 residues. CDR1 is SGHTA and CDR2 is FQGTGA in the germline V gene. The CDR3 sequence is CASSLGPTGAGNTIYF. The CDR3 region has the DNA TGTGCCAGCAGCTTAGGGCCCACAGGGGCAGGAAACACCATATATTTT.

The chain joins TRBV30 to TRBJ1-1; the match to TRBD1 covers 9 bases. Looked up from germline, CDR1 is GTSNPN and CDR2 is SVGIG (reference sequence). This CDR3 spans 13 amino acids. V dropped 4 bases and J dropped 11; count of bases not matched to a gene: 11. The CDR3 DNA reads TGTGCCTGGACTCGACCGGGACAGGGAGAGGCTTTCTTT. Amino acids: CAWTRPGQGEAFF.

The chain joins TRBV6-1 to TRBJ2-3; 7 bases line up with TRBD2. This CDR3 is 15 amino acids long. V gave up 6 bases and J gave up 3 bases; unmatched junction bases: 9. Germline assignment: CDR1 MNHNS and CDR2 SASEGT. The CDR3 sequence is CASRKGGSLTDTQYF. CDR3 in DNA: TGTGCCAGCAGGAAGGGCGGGAGTTTGACAGATACGCAGTATTTT.

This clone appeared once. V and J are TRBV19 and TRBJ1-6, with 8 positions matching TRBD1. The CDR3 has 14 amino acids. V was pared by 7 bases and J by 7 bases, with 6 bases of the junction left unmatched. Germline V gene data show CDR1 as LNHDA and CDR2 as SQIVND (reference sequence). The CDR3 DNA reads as TGTGCCAGTACCGTGGCAGGGGGCAATTCACCCCTCCACTTT. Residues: CASTVAGGNSPLHF.

The CDR3 reads CASLRGPDTGELFF. In DNA, the CDR3 is TGTGCCAGCCTCAGGGGGCCGGACACCGGGGAGCTGTTTTTT. This chain connects TRBV9 to TRBJ2-2; TRBD1 matches 8 bases. The CDR3 is 14 amino acids. CDR1 and CDR2 from the germline V gene are SGDLS and YYNGEE. Germline trimming cut 7 bases from V and 3 bases from J; bases unmatched to any gene: 5. Based on the CDR3 plus reference TRBV9 and TRBJ2-2, the full variable domain is DSGVTQTPKHLITATGQRVTLRCSPRSGDLSVYWYQQSLDQGLQFLIQYYNGEERAKGNILERFSAQQFPDLHSELNLSSLELGDSALYFCASLRGPDTGELFFGEGSRLTVL.

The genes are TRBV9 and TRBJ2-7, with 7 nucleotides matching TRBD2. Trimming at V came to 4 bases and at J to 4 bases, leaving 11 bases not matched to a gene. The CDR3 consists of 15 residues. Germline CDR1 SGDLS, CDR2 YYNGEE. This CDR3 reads CASSPGGGPEYEQYF. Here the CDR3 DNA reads TGTGCCAGCAGCCCGGGGGGAGGGCCGGAATACGAGCAGTACTTC.

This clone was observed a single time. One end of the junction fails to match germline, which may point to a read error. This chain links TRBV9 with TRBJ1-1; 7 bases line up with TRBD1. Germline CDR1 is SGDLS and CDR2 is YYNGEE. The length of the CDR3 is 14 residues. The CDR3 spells CASGVDGGPGGAFF. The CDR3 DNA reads TGTGCCAGCGGCGTAGATGGCGGACCAGGGGGGGCTTTCTTT.